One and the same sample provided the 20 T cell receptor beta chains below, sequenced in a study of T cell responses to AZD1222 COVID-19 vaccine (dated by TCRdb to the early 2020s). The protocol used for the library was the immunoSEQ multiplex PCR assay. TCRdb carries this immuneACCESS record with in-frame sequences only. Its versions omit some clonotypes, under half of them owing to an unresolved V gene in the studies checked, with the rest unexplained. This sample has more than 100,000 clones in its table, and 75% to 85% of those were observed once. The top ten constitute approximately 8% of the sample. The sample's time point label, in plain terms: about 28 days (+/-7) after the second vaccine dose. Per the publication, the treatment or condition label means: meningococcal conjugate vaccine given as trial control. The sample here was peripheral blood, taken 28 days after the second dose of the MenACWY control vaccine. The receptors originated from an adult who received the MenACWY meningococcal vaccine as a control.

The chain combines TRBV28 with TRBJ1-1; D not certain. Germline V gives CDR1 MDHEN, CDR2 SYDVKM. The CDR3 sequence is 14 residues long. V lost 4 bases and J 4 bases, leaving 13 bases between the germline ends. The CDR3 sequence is CASSSLSVGTEAFF. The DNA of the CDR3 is TGTGCCAGCAGTTCCCTCTCCGTCGGCACTGAAGCTTTCTTT.

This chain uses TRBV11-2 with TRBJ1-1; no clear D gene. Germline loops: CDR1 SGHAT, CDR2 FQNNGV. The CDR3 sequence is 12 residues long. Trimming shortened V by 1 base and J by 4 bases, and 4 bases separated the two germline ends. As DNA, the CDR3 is TGTGCCAGCAGCTTAGTTGGCACTGAAGCTTTCTTT. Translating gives CASSLVGTEAFF.

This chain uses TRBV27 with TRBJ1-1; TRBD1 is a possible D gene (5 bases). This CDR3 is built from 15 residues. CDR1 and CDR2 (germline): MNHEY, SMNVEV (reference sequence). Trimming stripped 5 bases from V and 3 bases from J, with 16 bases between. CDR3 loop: CASSPGRARDTEAFF. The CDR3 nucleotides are TGTGCCAGCAGTCCGGGACGGGCTCGCGACACTGAAGCTTTCTTT.

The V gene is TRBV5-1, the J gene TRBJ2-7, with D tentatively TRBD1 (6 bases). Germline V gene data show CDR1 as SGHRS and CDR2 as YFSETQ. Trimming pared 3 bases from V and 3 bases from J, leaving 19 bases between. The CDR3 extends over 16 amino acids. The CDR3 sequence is CASSWGMVGGIYEQYF. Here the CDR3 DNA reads TGCGCCAGCAGCTGGGGAATGGTAGGGGGTATCTACGAGCAGTACTTC.

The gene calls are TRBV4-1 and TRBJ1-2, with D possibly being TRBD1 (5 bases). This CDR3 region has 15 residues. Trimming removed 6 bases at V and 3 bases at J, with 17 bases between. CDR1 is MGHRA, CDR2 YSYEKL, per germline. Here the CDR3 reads CASRPGPGQYYGYTF. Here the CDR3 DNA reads TGCGCCAGCAGACCGGGGCCAGGGCAATACTATGGCTACACCTTC.

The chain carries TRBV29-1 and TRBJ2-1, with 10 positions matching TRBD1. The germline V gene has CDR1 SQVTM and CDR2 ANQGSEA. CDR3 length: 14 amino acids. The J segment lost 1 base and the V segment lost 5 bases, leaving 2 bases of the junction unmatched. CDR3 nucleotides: TGCAGCGTTATGGGACAGGGGTCCTACAATGAGCAGTTCTTC. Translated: CSVMGQGSYNEQFF.

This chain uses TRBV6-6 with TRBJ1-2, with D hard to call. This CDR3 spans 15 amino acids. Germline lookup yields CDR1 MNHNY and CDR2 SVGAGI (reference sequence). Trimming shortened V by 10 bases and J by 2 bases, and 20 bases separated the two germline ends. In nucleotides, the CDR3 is TGTGCCACCGATTCCGCGCGACGGCCAAACTATGGCTACACCTTC. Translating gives CATDSARRPNYGYTF.

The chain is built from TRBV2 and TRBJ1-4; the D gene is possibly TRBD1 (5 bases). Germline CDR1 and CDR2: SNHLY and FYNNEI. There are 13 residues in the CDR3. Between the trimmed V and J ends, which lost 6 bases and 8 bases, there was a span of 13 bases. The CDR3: CASRRDSGEKLFF. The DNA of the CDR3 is TGTGCCAGCAGGCGAGACAGTGGGGAAAAACTGTTTTTT.

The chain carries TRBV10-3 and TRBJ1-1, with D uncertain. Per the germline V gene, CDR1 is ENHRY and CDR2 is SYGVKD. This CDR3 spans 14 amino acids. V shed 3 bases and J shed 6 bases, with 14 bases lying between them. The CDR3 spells CAISDPDLEAEAFF. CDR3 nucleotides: TGTGCCATCAGTGACCCCGACCTGGAGGCTGAAGCTTTCTTT.

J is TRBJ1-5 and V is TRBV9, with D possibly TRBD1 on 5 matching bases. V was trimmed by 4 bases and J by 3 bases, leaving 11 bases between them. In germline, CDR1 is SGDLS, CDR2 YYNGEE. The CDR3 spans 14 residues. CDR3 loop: CASSRTSNNQPQHF. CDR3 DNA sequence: TGTGCCAGCAGCCGGACAAGCAACAATCAGCCCCAGCATTTT.

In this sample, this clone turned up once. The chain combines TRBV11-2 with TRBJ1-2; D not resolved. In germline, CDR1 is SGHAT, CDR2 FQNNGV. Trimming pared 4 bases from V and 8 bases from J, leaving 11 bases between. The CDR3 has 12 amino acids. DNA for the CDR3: TGTGCCAGCAGCTCCTCCCGGGCCGGCTACACCTTC. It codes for CASSSSRAGYTF.

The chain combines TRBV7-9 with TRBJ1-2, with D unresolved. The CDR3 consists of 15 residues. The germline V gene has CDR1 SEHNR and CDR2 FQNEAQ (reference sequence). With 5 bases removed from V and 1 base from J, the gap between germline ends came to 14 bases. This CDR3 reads CASSPSGRNNYGYTF. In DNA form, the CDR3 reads TGTGCCAGCAGCCCTTCGGGAAGGAATAACTATGGCTACACCTTC.

The CDR3 loop is CATSDTSGANTGELFF. CDR3 nucleotides: TGTGCCACCAGTGATACGAGCGGGGCGAACACCGGGGAGCTGTTTTTT. The J gene is TRBJ2-2, the V gene TRBV24-1; 7 bases align to TRBD2. Germline CDR1 and CDR2: KGHDR and SFDVKD. CDR3 length: 16 residues. Losses at the gene ends were 3 bases for V and 0 bases for J; bases not matched to a gene: 3.

The chain's CDR3 is CASSEGQSNQPQHF. For the CDR3, the DNA is TGTGCCAGCAGTGAAGGGCAGAGCAATCAGCCCCAGCATTTT. V and J are TRBV6-1 and TRBJ1-5; D gene unclear. The V gene lost 1 base and the J gene lost 1 base, with 5 bases spanning the gap. The CDR3 length is 14 residues. The V gene's germline CDR1 is MNHNS and CDR2 SASEGT.

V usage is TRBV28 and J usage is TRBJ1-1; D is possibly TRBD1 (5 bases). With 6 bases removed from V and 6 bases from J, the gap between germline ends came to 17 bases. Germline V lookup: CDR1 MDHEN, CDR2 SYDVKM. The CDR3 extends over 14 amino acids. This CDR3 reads CASSRRGVSSEAFF. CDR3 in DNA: TGTGCCAGCAGCCGACGGGGGGTGTCTTCTGAAGCTTTCTTT.

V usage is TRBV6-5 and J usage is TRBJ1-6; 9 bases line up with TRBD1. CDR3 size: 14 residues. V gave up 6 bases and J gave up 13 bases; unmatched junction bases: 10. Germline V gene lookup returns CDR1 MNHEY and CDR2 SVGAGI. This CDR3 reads CASRRRQGEGPLHF. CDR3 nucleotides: TGTGCCAGCAGACGTCGACAGGGGGAGGGTCCCCTCCACTTT.

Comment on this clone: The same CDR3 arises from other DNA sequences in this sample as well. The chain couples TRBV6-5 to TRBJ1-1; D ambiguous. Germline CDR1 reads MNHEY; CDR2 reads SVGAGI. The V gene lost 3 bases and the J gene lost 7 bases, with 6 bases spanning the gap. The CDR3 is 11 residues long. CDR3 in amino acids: CASSYLGEAFF. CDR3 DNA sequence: TGTGCCAGCAGTTATTTGGGTGAAGCTTTCTTT.

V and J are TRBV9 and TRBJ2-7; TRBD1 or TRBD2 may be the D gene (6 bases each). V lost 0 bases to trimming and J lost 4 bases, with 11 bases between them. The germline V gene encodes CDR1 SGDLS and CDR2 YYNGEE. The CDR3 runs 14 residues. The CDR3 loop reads CASSVGGGLYEQYF. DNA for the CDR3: TGTGCCAGCAGCGTAGGAGGGGGGCTATACGAGCAGTACTTC.

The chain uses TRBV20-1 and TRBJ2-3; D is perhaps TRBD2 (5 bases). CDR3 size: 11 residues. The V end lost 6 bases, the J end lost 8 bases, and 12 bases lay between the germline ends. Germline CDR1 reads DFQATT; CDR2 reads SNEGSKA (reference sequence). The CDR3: CSAPSGVTQYF. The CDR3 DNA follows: TGCAGTGCCCCGAGCGGAGTTACGCAGTATTTT.

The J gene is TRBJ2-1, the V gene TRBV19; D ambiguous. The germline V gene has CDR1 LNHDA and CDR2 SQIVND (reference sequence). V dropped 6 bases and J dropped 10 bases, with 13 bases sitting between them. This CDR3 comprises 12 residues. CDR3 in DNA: TGTGCCAGTAGCGTAACCTATCGGGAGCAGTTCTTC. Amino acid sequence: CASSVTYREQFF.